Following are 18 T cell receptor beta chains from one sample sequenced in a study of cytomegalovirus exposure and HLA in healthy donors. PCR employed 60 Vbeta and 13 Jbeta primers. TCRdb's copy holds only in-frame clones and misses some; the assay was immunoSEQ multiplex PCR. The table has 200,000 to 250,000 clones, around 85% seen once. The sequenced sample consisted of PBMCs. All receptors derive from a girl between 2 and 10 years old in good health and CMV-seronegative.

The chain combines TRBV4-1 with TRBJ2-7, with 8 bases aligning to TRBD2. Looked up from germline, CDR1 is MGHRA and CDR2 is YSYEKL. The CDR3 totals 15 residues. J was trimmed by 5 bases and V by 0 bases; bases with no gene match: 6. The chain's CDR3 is CASSQEISGRNEQYF. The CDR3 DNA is TGCGCCAGCAGCCAAGAGATCAGCGGGAGAAACGAGCAGTACTTC.

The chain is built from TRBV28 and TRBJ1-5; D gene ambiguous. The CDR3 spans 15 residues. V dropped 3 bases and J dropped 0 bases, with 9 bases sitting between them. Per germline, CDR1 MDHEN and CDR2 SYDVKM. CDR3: CASSFGQYSNQPQHF. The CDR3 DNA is TGTGCCAGCAGTTTTGGCCAGTATAGCAATCAGCCCCAGCATTTT.

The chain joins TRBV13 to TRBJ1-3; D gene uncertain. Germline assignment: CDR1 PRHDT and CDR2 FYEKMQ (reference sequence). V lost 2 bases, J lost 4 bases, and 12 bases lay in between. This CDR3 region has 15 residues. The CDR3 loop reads CASSLLAPLGNTIYF. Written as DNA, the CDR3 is TGTGCCAGCAGCTTATTGGCCCCGTTGGGAAACACCATATATTTT.

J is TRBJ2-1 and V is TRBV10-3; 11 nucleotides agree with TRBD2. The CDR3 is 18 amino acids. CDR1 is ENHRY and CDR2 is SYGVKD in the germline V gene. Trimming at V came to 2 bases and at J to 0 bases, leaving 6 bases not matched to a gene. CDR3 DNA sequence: TGTGCCATCAGTGAGGGGTTAGCGGGAGGGAGCTCCTACAATGAGCAGTTCTTC. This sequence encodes CAISEGLAGGSSYNEQFF.

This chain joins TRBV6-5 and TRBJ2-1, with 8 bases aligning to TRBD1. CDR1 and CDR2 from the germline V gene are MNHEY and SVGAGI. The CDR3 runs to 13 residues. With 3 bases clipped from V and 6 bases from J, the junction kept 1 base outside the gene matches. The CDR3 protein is CASSYTGGNEQFF. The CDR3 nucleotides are TGTGCCAGCAGTTATACAGGGGGCAATGAGCAGTTCTTC.

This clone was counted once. The CDR3 nucleotides read TGTGCAAGTCGCCCCGCTAGCGGGGTATCGGGGAGTGAGCAGTTCTTC. It encodes CASRPASGVSGSEQFF. The chain joins TRBV12-2 to TRBJ2-1; the listed D gene, TRBD2, was not tested against the DNA. TRBV12-2 is labeled a pseudogene. This CDR3 contains 16 residues.

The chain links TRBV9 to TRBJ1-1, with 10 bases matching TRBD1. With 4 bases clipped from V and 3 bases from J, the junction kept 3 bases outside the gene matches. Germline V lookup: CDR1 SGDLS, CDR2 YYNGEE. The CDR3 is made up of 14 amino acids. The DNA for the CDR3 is TGTGCCAGCAGCTCCGGACAGGGGGACACTGAAGCTTTCTTT. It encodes CASSSGQGDTEAFF.

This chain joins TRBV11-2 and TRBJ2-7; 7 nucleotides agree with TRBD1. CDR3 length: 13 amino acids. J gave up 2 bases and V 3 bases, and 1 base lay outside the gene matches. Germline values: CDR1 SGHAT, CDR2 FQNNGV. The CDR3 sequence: CASSFQGAYEQYF. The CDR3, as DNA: TGTGCCAGCAGCTTCCAGGGGGCCTACGAGCAGTACTTC.

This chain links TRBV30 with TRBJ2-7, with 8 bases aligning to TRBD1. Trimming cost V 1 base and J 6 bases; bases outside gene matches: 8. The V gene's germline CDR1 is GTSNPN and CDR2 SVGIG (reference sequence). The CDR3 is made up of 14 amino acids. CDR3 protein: CAWSGDRLWVEQYF. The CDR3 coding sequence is TGTGCCTGGAGTGGGGACAGGTTATGGGTCGAGCAGTACTTC.

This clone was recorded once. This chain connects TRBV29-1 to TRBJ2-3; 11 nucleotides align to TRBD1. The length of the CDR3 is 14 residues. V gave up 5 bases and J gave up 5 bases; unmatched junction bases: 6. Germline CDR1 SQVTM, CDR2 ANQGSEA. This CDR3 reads CSVIGQGARDTQYF. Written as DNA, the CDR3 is TGCAGCGTTATTGGACAGGGGGCAAGAGATACGCAGTATTTT.

The CDR3 protein is CASSLWLGEANTEAFF. The CDR3 bases are TGTGCCAGCAGCTTATGGTTGGGGGAGGCAAACACTGAAGCTTTCTTT. The gene calls are TRBV7-9 and TRBJ1-1; a possible D gene is TRBD1 (5 bases). The CDR3 has 16 amino acids. Germline assignment: CDR1 SEHNR and CDR2 FQNEAQ (reference sequence). Trimming pared 2 bases from V and 2 bases from J, leaving 15 bases between.

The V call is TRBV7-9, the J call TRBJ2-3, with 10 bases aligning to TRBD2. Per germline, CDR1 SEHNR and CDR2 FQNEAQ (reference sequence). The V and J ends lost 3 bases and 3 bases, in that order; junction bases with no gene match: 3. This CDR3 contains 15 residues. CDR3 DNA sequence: TGTGCCAGCAGCTTGCTAGCGGGAGTTACAGATACGCAGTATTTT. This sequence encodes CASSLLAGVTDTQYF.

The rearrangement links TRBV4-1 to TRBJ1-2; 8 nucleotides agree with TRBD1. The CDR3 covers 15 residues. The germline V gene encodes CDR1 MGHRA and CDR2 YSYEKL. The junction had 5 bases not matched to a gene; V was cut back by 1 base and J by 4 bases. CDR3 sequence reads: CASSQAQDRVYGYTF. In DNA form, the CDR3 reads TGCGCCAGCAGCCAAGCTCAGGACAGGGTCTATGGCTACACCTTC.

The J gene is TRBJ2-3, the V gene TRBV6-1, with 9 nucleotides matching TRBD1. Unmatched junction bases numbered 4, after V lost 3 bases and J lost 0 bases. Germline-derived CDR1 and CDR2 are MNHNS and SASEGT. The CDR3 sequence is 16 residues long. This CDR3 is CASSDIQGASTDTQYF. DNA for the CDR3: TGTGCCAGCAGTGATATACAGGGGGCTAGCACAGATACGCAGTATTTT.

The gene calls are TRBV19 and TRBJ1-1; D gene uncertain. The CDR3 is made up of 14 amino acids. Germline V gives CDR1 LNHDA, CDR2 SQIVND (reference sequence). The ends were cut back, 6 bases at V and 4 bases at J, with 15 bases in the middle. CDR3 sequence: CASSPNGRGTEAFF. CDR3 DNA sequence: TGTGCCAGTAGCCCGAATGGGCGGGGCACTGAAGCTTTCTTT.

The CDR3 DNA is TGTGCCAGCAGCACCCTATTGGGCGGGACCTACAATGAGCAGTTCTTC. Its protein is CASSTLLGGTYNEQFF. This rearrangement joins TRBV9 to TRBJ2-1, with D possibly matching TRBD2 (6 bases). The CDR3 has 16 residues. Germline CDR1 SGDLS, CDR2 YYNGEE. V lost 4 bases to trimming and J lost 2 bases, with 16 bases between them.

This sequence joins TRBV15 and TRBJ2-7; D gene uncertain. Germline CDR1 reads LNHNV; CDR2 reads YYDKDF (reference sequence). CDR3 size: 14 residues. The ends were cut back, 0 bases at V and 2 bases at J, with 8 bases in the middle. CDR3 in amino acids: CATSREGTAYEQYF. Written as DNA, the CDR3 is TGTGCCACCAGCAGAGAGGGCACAGCCTACGAGCAGTACTTC.

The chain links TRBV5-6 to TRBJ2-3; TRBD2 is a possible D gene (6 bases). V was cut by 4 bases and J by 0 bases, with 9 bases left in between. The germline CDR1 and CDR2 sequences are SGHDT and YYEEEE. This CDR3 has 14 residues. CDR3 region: CASSPGLSTDTQYF. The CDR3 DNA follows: TGTGCCAGCAGCCCGGGACTCAGCACAGATACGCAGTATTTT.